This is a list of T cell receptor beta chains from one sample in a study of identical twins. TCRdb independently ran MiXCR on the 5' RACE reads; one entry per CDR3 protein. The sample comprises 1,800,000 or so distinct CDR3 sequences, about 30% of which are singletons, and over 0.25% rests with the top ten. The sequencing sample was made of cord blood. These receptors all stem from a newborn girl in good health. The CDR3 runs from the conserved cysteine through the conserved F or W. A D gene is named only where the DNA matches it firmly. Rows may omit the clone size; those that give it use once, few, many or a size class.

CDR3,DNA,V,size,J,D
CASSHRRALNEQFF,TGTGCCAGCAGCCACCGCCGGGCCCTAAATGAGCAGTTCTTC,TRBV3-1,.,TRBJ2-1,.
CASSYSFRDSYEQYF,TGTGCCAGCAGTTACTCGTTCAGGGACTCCTACGAGCAGTACTTC,TRBV6-6,.,TRBJ2-7,.
CAISPTDRAPTDTQYF,TGTGCCATCAGCCCAACCGACAGGGCCCCCACAGATACGCAGTATTTT,TRBV10-3,.,TRBJ2-3,TRBD1
CASSDRAQNTEAFF,TGCGCCAGCAGCGACCGGGCACAGAACACTGAAGCTTTCTTT,TRBV5-1,.,TRBJ1-1,.
CASSLVKQGVETQYF,TGTGCCAGCAGCTTGGTAAAACAGGGAGTGGAGACCCAGTACTTC,TRBV5-6,.,TRBJ2-5,.
CSARTFRRSMNTEAFF,TGCAGTGCCCGGACATTCCGAAGGTCCATGAACACTGAAGCTTTCTTT,TRBV20-1,once,TRBJ1-1,.
CASSLGVGTGPYGYTF,TGTGCCAGCAGCTTAGGGGTCGGCACAGGGCCCTATGGCTACACCTTC,TRBV7-8,.,TRBJ1-2,.
CASSPRGAASRTRYF,TGTGCCAGCAGTCCCCGGGGAGCTGCAAGTAGGACGCGGTATTTT,TRBV28,.,TRBJ2-3,.
CSARPRVETQYF,TGCAGTGCTCGCCCTCGGGTAGAGACCCAGTACTTC,TRBV20-1,many,TRBJ2-5,.
CSATRLAGGYEQYF,TGCAGTGCTACAAGGCTAGCGGGAGGGTACGAGCAGTACTTC,TRBV20-1,.,TRBJ2-7,TRBD2
CATSPAKDPYEQYF,TGTGCCACCAGTCCGGCTAAGGATCCCTACGAGCAGTACTTC,TRBV24-1,few,TRBJ2-7,.
CASSPRTSGGLLAKNIQYF,TGTGCCAGCTCACCCCGGACTAGCGGGGGTCTCCTGGCCAAAAACATTCAGTACTTC,TRBV18,.,TRBJ2-4,TRBD2
CASSYQTGHNSPLHF,TGTGCCAGCAGCTACCAGACGGGACATAATTCACCCCTCCACTTT,TRBV14,.,TRBJ1-6,.
CATRSGTGWSDEQYF,TGTGCCACCCGGTCCGGGACAGGGTGGTCGGATGAGCAGTACTTC,TRBV12-3/TRBV12-4,.,TRBJ2-7,TRBD1
CASSSSGTGLYNEQFF,TGCGCCAGCAGCTCAAGCGGGACAGGGTTGTACAATGAGCAGTTCTTC,TRBV5-1,many,TRBJ2-1,TRBD1
CASSLTRDSPHTGELFF,TGTGCCAGCAGCTTAACCCGAGACTCACCCCACACCGGGGAGCTGTTTTTT,TRBV7-9,.,TRBJ2-2,.
CASSQDWGTSNEKLFF,TGTGCCAGCAGCCAAGATTGGGGGACATCTAATGAAAAACTGTTTTTT,TRBV3-1,.,TRBJ1-4,.
CASSWTRTDVEYF,TGTGCCAGCAGTTGGACTAGAACAGATGTGGAATATTTT,TRBV12-3/TRBV12-4,.,TRBJ2-3,TRBD2
CSVETYTEAFF,TGCAGCGTTGAGACCTACACTGAAGCTTTCTTT,TRBV29-1,few,TRBJ1-1,.
CASSQDSYTGELFF,TGTGCCAGCAGCCAAGACTCCTACACCGGGGAGCTGTTTTTT,TRBV4-2,.,TRBJ2-2,.
CASSQVGVGNTIYF,TGCGCCAGCAGCCAAGTGGGGGTCGGAAACACCATATATTTT,TRBV4-1,.,TRBJ1-3,.
CASSFRGTAQETQYF,TGTGCCAGCAGCTTTAGAGGGACAGCCCAAGAGACCCAGTACTTC,TRBV11-1,.,TRBJ2-5,TRBD1
CSVARGNIQYF,TGCAGCGTCGCCAGGGGAAACATTCAGTACTTC,TRBV29-1,few,TRBJ2-4,.
CASSGTTGRGTDTQYF,TGCGCCAGCAGCGGTACGACAGGCCGTGGCACAGATACGCAGTATTTT,TRBV5-1,.,TRBJ2-3,.
CASSPRLDSSKNIQYF,TGTGCCAGCAGCCCCAGACTAGACAGCTCCAAAAACATTCAGTACTTC,TRBV7-2,few,TRBJ2-4,.
CSASRDRVGSEQYF,TGCAGTGCTAGTCGAGACAGGGTAGGCTCCGAGCAGTACTTC,TRBV20-1,few,TRBJ2-7,TRBD1
CASGRASSSYNEQFF,TGTGCCAGCGGCCGGGCTTCCAGCTCCTACAATGAGCAGTTCTTC,TRBV12-3/TRBV12-4,.,TRBJ2-1,.
CSANRASYEQYF,TGCAGTGCTAACAGGGCCTCCTACGAGCAGTACTTC,TRBV20-1,.,TRBJ2-7,.
CASSLAGGGQYF,TGTGCCAGCAGCTTAGCGGGAGGTGGGCAGTACTTC,TRBV5-4,.,TRBJ2-4,TRBD2
CASQVDPKNIQYF,TGTGCCAGTCAGGTGGACCCCAAAAACATTCAGTACTTC,TRBV28,many,TRBJ2-4,.
CASSLGLAGRGTDTQYF,TGTGCCAGCAGCTTAGGACTAGCGGGGAGGGGAACAGATACGCAGTATTTT,TRBV7-2,.,TRBJ2-3,TRBD2
CASTRGQTFGSPLHF,TGTGCCAGCACAAGGGGACAGACCTTTGGTTCACCCCTCCACTTT,TRBV7-2,.,TRBJ1-6,TRBD1
CASSPRREGSEAFF,TGTGCCAGCTCACCTCGGAGGGAGGGGTCTGAAGCTTTCTTT,TRBV18,.,TRBJ1-1,.
CASSRTSGITYNEQYF,TGTGCCAGCAGTCGGACTAGCGGGATTACCTACAATGAGCAGTACTTC,TRBV6-5,.,TRBJ2-7,TRBD2
CASSYVGAQEKLFF,TGTGCCAGCAGTTATGTAGGGGCACAGGAAAAACTGTTTTTT,TRBV6-6,.,TRBJ1-4,.
CASKDPYYGYTF,TGTGCCAGTAAGGATCCGTACTATGGCTACACCTTC,TRBV19,few,TRBJ1-2,.
CASSPRRGRGNEKLFF,TGTGCCAGCAGCCCGAGACGGGGCAGGGGCAATGAAAAACTGTTTTTT,TRBV5-8,.,TRBJ1-4,.
CASSFATEGRTSNQPQHF,TGTGCCAGCAGTTTCGCGACAGAAGGGCGGACTAGCAATCAGCCCCAGCATTTT,TRBV28,few,TRBJ1-5,.
CASSLGVGISTDTQYF,TGCGCCAGCAGCTTGGGGGTAGGGATCAGCACAGATACGCAGTATTTT,TRBV5-1,.,TRBJ2-3,.
CSVEKGGETQYF,TGCAGCGTTGAGAAAGGGGGAGAGACCCAGTACTTC,TRBV29-1,many,TRBJ2-5,.
CASSFRPGQAGSPLHF,TGTGCCAGCAGTTTCCGCCCGGGACAGGCGGGATCACCCCTCCACTTT,TRBV12-3/TRBV12-4,.,TRBJ1-6,TRBD1